The subject of this entry is one T cell receptor beta chain. These data are taken from a study of tumor T cells in aggressive B-cell lymphoma. V was pared by 6 bases and J by 4 bases, with 11 bases of the junction left unmatched. There are 15 residues in the CDR3. The germline V gene has CDR1 MDHEN and CDR2 SYDVKM. Clones were read by immunoSEQ multiplex PCR, and TCRdb kept only the in-frame ones, dropping some. The data contain around 3,000 clones, around 82% of them seen just once; the ten biggest clones take up 17%. Sequenced input: tumor tissue. This clonotype originated in an adult with diffuse large B cell lymphoma. The rearrangement joins TRBV28 to TRBJ1-1, with 7 positions matching TRBD1. CDR3 coding DNA: TGTGCCAGCAGAAAAGGGGGCATGCGGTTCACTGAAGCTTTCTTT. Translating it yields CASRKGGMRFTEAFF. Full variable domain (remainder filled in from reference TRBV28 and TRBJ1-1): DVKVTQSSRYLVKRTGEKVFLECVQDMDHENMFWYRQDPGLGLRLIYFSYDVKMKEKGDIPEGYSVSREKKERFSLILESASTNQTSMYLCASRKGGMRFTEAFFGQGTRLTVV.